Ten or more counts support the clone carrying this T cell receptor (beta chain). What it recognizes is unknown. Busulfan-fludarabine conditioning, marrow transplant, and cyclophosphamide on days +3 and +4 were administered. The data were taken from a study of T cells after posttransplantation cyclophosphamide. Overall study findings and caveats: Donor CD8+ memory clones often dominated recipient blood repertoires at later times.

Trimming stripped 6 bases from V and 7 bases from J, with 12 bases between. Germline CDR1 and CDR2: DFQATT and SNEGSKA (reference sequence). This CDR3 contains 11 residues. Measured with immunoSEQ multiplex PCR; TCRdb has only the in-frame clones, and not every one. The sample holds about 27,000 clones, and no clone turns up only once. The source was PBMCs, collected after allogeneic stem cell transplant with posttransplant cyclophosphamide. The sequence came from a male patient younger than 30 who received an allogeneic stem cell transplant from a related donor, was CMV-positive, and had no GVHD. Part of the T cells may come from the graft donor. V gene TRBV20-1 combines with J gene TRBJ2-5, with D perhaps TRBD1 (5 bases). The CDR3 DNA reads TGCAGTGCCCAGGGTTCGAGGACCCAGTACTTC. It codes for CSAQGSRTQYF.